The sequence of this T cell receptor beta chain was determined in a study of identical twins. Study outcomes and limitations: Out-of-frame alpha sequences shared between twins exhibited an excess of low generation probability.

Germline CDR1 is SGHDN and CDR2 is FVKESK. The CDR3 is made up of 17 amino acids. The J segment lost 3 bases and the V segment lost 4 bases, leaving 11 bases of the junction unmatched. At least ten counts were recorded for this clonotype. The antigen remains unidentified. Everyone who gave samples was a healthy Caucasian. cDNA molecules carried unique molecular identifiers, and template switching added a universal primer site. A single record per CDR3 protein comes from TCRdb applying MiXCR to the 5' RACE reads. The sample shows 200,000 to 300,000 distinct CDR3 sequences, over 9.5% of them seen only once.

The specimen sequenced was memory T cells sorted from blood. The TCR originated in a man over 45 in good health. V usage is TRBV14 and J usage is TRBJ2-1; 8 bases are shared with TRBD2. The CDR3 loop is CASSRRGGAGGYNEQFF. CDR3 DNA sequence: TGTGCCAGCAGCCGCCGGGGTGGCGCGGGAGGCTACAATGAGCAGTTCTTC.